The 21 T cell receptor beta chains below were found in one sample sequenced in a study of Graves' ophthalmopathy and Graves' hyperthyroidism. Amplification from RNA transcripts yielded the TCR beta CDR3 regions. First-round RT-PCR with HTBI primers preceded a second-round multiplex PCR. TCRdb recomputed calls from the multiplex PCR reads with MiXCR, one row per CDR3 protein. In the table there are approximately 210,000 distinct CDR3 sequences, roughly 21% of which are singletons. Specimen: peripheral blood. The receptors stem from a woman aged 45 to 65 with Graves' ophthalmopathy.

In its sample, this clonotype was seen a few times. The genes are TRBV12-3 or TRBV12-4 and TRBJ1-1; TRBD1 agrees at 8 bases. The CDR3 sequence is 14 residues long. V trimming: 3 bases; J trimming: 7 bases; junction bases outside the gene matches: 7. The CDR3 reads CASSFRQGWNEAFF. The CDR3 DNA reads TGTGCCAGCAGTTTCCGACAGGGGTGGAATGAAGCTTTCTTT.

This clonotype was seen repeatedly, ten times or more. The V call is TRBV5-1, the J call TRBJ2-7; D is uncertain. The V and J ends lost 3 bases and 6 bases respectively, with 13 bases between them. The CDR3 sequence is 13 residues long. Germline-derived CDR1 and CDR2 are SGHRS and YFSETQ. CDR3 sequence: CASSYGPPAEQYF. The DNA for the CDR3 is TGCGCCAGCAGCTACGGGCCCCCGGCCGAGCAGTACTTC.

This sequence joins TRBV11-2 and TRBJ2-7; 7 bases align to TRBD1. This CDR3 comprises 13 residues. The V gene's germline CDR1 is SGHAT and CDR2 FQNNGV. Trimming took 8 bases from V and 3 from J; bases not matched to a gene: 7. This CDR3 is CASAEGGGYEQYF. The CDR3 nucleotides are TGTGCCAGCGCCGAAGGGGGCGGCTACGAGCAGTACTTC.

There are many counts of this clonotype. V and J are TRBV18 and TRBJ2-5; 7 nucleotides line up with TRBD2. CDR3 length: 15 residues. V was clipped by 5 bases and J by 4 bases; unmatched bases: 10. In germline, CDR1 is KGHSH, CDR2 LQKENI. CDR3 sequence: CASSSRLERGETQYF. CDR3 sequence (DNA): TGTGCCAGCTCATCCAGACTAGAGCGGGGAGAGACCCAGTACTTC.

Many counts were recorded for this clonotype. The chain links TRBV6-1 to TRBJ1-1; TRBD1 might be the D (6 bases). This CDR3 has 14 amino acids. CDR1 is MNHNS, CDR2 SASEGT, per germline. The V end was cut by 1 base, the J end by 4 bases, with 10 bases between. In nucleotides, the CDR3 is TGTGCCAGCAGTGAAGAGGGGGTTGGCACTGAAGCTTTCTTT. Amino acids: CASSEEGVGTEAFF.

In its sample, this clonotype was seen many times. The rearrangement uses TRBV12-3 or TRBV12-4 and TRBJ2-5, with D possibly being TRBD1 or TRBD2 (5 bases each). The V gene lost 1 base and the J gene lost 7 bases, with 13 bases spanning the gap. This CDR3 spans 14 amino acids. CDR3 in DNA: TGTGCCAGCAGTTTAGTTCGGGGCGTGGGGACCCAGTACTTC. It specifies CASSLVRGVGTQYF.

This clonotype was observed at least ten times. The J gene is TRBJ2-2, the V gene TRBV30, with no clear D. Germline assignment: CDR1 GTSNPN and CDR2 SVGIG (reference sequence). The CDR3 runs 14 residues. Trimming took off 4 bases at V and 4 bases at J, with 13 bases between the two ends. This CDR3 reads CAWTRPLLTGELFF. CDR3 DNA: TGTGCCTGGACTAGGCCCCTACTCACCGGGGAGCTGTTTTTT.

This clonotype was seen many times. The chain uses TRBV2 and TRBJ2-2; TRBD1 might be the D (5 bases). The CDR3 is 19 amino acids. Per the germline V gene, CDR1 is SNHLY and CDR2 is FYNNEI. Trimming took off 10 bases at V and 0 bases at J, with 27 bases between the two ends. As DNA, the CDR3 is TGTGCCACCCCTCAGGGCCCTCGCCCTAATTTCGCGAACACCGGGGAGCTGTTTTTT. This sequence encodes CATPQGPRPNFANTGELFF.

This clonotype was seen many times. The chain is built from TRBV29-1 and TRBJ2-7, with TRBD2 identical over 9 bases. Germline CDR1 and CDR2: SQVTM and ANQGSEA. The CDR3 has 15 amino acids. V trimming: 5 bases; J trimming: 2 bases; junction bases outside the gene matches: 10. CDR3 DNA sequence: TGCAGCGTTAGGGCTAGCGGGACCCCTCCCTACGAGCAGTACTTC. As protein: CSVRASGTPPYEQYF.

This clonotype was seen ten or more times. J is TRBJ1-6 and V is TRBV30, with TRBD1 matching over 9 bases. The CDR3 has 15 amino acids. Looked up from germline, CDR1 is GTSNPN and CDR2 is SVGIG (reference sequence). The V gene end was trimmed by 2 bases and the J gene end by 10 bases; junction bases not matched to a gene: 9. The CDR3 spells CAWSSPGTGRSPLHF. The CDR3, as DNA: TGTGCCTGGAGTAGTCCCGGGACAGGGAGATCACCCCTCCACTTT.

This clonotype was counted at least ten times. The rearrangement uses TRBV20-1 and TRBJ2-7, with TRBD2 matching 9 bases. Germline trimming cut 0 bases from V and 3 bases from J; bases unmatched to any gene: 6. CDR3 length equals 15 residues. CDR1 and CDR2 (germline): DFQATT, SNEGSKA (reference sequence). The CDR3: CSARDLAGGIYEQYF. CDR3 nucleotides: TGCAGTGCTAGAGATTTGGCGGGAGGGATCTACGAGCAGTACTTC.

This clonotype was observed many times. The genes are TRBV29-1 and TRBJ1-2; D may be TRBD1 (6 bases). The CDR3 runs 13 residues. Germline V gene sequence: CDR1 SQVTM, CDR2 ANQGSEA. The V end lost 7 bases, the J end lost 3 bases, and 15 bases lay between the germline ends. CDR3 loop: CSAGAWTDYGYTF. The DNA of the CDR3 is TGCAGCGCAGGGGCCTGGACCGACTATGGCTACACCTTC.

The V and J genes are TRBV5-1 and TRBJ2-5; possibly TRBD2 for D (6 bases). Germline V gene data show CDR1 as SGHRS and CDR2 as YFSETQ. V gave up 4 bases and J gave up 4 bases, with 20 bases separating them. This CDR3 comprises 16 residues. CDR3 nucleotides: TGCGCCAGCAGCCAGCAGGCTGCTAGCGAAATAGAGACCCAGTACTTC. Protein product: CASSQQAASEIETQYF. Filled out from reference TRBV5-1 and TRBJ2-5, the complete variable domain reads KAGVTQTPRYLIKTRGQQVTLSCSPISGHRSVSWYQQTPGQGLQFLFEYFSETQRNKGNFPGRFSGRQFSNSRSEMNVSTLELGDSALYLCASSQQAASEIETQYFGPGTRLLVL.

This clonotype was observed at least ten times. The chain couples TRBV7-2 to TRBJ2-7, with D unclear. V lost 4 bases to trimming and J lost 3 bases, with 13 bases between them. The V gene's germline CDR1 is SGHTA and CDR2 FQGNSA. The CDR3 is 14 amino acids. The CDR3 DNA follows: TGTGCCAGCAGCTCAGACTTCTCAAGCTACGAGCAGTACTTC. It specifies CASSSDFSSYEQYF.

The V and J genes are TRBV28 and TRBJ2-7, with 9 bases that match TRBD1. J was trimmed by 6 bases and V by 5 bases; bases with no gene match: 11. Germline V lookup: CDR1 MDHEN, CDR2 SYDVKM. This CDR3 has 15 residues. Here the CDR3 reads CASSPTVDRGREQYF. CDR3 nucleotide sequence: TGTGCCAGCAGTCCAACCGTGGACAGGGGACGCGAGCAGTACTTC.

The table lists this clonotype with many counts. The chain has TRBV7-9 and TRBJ2-7; D is uncertain. Trimming took 1 base from V and 6 from J, leaving 13 bases between them. From germline, CDR1 is SEHNR and CDR2 FQNEAQ (reference sequence). The CDR3 runs 14 residues. As DNA, the CDR3 is TGTGCCAGCAGCTTAGGAGGATCGCTGACCGAGCAGTACTTC. Amino acid sequence: CASSLGGSLTEQYF. The full variable domain, completed using reference TRBV7-9 and TRBJ2-7, is DTGVSQNPRHKITKRGQNVTFRCDPISEHNRLYWYRQTLGQGPEFLTYFQNEAQLEKSRLLSDRFSAERPKGSFSTLEIQRTEQGDSAMYLCASSLGGSLTEQYFGPGTRLTVT.

This clonotype was detected many times. This chain connects TRBV6-7 to TRBJ1-5; 7 bases are a match to TRBD1. TRBV6-7 is marked as an open reading frame, function uncertain. The V and J ends lost 2 bases and 4 bases, in that order; junction bases with no gene match: 2. CDR3 length equals 14 residues. The CDR3 protein is CASSYRTGNQPQHF. Written as DNA, the CDR3 is TGTGCCAGCAGTTACAGGACAGGAAATCAGCCCCAGCATTTT.

A single count supports this clonotype. The CDR3 sequence: CASSYGRSYTEAFF. As DNA, the CDR3 is TGTGCCAGCAGTTACGGACGATCGTACACTGAAGCTTTCTTT. The gene calls are TRBV6-5 and TRBJ1-1; D remains ambiguous. The CDR3 consists of 14 residues. Germline CDR1 is MNHEY and CDR2 is SVGAGI. With 2 bases removed from V and 3 bases from J, the gap between germline ends came to 10 bases.

This rearrangement joins TRBV7-2 to TRBJ2-1; D remains ambiguous. CDR3 length equals 15 residues. Trimming left V 1 base short and J 0 bases short, with 7 bases between. CDR1 is SGHTA and CDR2 is FQGNSA in the germline V gene. The CDR3 here is CASSLDGTSYNEQFF. In DNA form, the CDR3 reads TGTGCCAGCAGCTTAGATGGAACCTCCTACAATGAGCAGTTCTTC.

Many counts were recorded for this clonotype. J is TRBJ2-2 and V is TRBV11-1; maybe TRBD1 (8 bases). CDR3 size: 16 residues. The germline V gene has CDR1 SGHAT and CDR2 FQDESV (reference sequence). V was shortened by 8 bases and J by 4 bases, with 20 bases between the two germline ends. The CDR3 nucleotides are TGTGCCAGCGGCCGGGGGGCGACAGGGGCCACCGGGGAGCTGTTTTTT. Protein sequence: CASGRGATGATGELFF.

This clonotype has at least ten counts. This chain uses TRBV20-1 with TRBJ1-6; D is perhaps TRBD1 (5 bases). Per the germline V gene, CDR1 is DFQATT and CDR2 is SNEGSKA (reference sequence). The germline V and J ends were trimmed by 0 bases and 9 bases, with 12 bases remaining between them. This CDR3 is 14 amino acids long. The CDR3 sequence: CSARDAGLGSPLHF. The CDR3, as DNA: TGCAGTGCTAGAGATGCAGGGTTAGGTTCACCCCTCCACTTT.